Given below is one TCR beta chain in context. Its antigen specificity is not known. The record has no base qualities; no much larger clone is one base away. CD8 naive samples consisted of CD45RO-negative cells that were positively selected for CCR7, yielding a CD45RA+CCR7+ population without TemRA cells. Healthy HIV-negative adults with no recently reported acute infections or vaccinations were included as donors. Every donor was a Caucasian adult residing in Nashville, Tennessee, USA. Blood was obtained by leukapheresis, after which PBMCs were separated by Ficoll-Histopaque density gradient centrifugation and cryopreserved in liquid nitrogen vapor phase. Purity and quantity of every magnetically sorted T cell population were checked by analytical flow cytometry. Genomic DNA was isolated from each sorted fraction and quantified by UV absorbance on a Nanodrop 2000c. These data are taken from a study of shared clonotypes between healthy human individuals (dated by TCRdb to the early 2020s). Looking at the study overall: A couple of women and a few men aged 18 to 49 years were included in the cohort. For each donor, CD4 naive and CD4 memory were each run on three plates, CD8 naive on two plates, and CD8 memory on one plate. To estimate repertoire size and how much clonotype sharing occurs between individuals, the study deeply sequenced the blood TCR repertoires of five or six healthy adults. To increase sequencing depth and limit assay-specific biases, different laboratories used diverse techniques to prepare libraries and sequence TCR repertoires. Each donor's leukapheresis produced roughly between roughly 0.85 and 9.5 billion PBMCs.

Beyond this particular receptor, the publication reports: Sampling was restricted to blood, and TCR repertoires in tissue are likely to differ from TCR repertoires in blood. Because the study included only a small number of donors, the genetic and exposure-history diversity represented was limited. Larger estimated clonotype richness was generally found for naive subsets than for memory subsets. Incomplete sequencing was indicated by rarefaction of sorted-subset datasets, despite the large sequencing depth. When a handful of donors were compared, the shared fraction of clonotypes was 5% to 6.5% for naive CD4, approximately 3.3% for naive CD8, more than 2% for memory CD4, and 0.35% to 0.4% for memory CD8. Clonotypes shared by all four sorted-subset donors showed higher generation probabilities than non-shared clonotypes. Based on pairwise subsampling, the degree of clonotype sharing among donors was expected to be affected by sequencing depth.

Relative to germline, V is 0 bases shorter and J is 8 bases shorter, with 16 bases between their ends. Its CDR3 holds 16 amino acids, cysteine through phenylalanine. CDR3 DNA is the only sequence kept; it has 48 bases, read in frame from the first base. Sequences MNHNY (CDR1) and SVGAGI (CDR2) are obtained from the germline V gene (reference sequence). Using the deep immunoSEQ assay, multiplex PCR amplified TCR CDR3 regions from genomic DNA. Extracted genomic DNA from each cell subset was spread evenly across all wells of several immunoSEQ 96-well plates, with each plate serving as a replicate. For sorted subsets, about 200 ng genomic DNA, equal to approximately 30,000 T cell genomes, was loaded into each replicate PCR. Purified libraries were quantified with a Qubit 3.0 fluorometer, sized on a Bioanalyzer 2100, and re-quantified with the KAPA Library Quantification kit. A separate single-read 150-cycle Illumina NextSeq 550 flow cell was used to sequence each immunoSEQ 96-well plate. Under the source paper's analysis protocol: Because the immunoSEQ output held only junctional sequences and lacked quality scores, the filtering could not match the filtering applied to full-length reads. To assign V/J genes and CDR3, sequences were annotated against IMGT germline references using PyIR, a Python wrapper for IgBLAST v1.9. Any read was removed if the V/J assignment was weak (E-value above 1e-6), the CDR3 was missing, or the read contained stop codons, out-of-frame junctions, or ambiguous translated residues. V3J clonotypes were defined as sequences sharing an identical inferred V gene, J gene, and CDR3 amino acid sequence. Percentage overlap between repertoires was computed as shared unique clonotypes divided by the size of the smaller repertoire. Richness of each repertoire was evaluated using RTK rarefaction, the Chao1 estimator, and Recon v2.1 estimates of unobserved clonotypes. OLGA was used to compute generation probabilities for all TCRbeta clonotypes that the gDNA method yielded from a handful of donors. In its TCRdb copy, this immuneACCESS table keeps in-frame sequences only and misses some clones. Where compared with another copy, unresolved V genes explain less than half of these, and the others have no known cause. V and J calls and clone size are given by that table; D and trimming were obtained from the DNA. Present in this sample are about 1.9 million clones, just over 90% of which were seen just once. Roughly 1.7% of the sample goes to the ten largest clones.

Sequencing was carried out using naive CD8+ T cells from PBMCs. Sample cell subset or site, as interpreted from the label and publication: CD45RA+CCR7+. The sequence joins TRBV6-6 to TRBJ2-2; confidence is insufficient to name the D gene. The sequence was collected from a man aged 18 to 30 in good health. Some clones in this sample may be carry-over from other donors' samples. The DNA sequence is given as TGTGCCAGCAGTTACTCGTACCGACTCGGATCGGGGGAGCTGTTTTTT. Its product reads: CASSYSYRLGSGELFF.